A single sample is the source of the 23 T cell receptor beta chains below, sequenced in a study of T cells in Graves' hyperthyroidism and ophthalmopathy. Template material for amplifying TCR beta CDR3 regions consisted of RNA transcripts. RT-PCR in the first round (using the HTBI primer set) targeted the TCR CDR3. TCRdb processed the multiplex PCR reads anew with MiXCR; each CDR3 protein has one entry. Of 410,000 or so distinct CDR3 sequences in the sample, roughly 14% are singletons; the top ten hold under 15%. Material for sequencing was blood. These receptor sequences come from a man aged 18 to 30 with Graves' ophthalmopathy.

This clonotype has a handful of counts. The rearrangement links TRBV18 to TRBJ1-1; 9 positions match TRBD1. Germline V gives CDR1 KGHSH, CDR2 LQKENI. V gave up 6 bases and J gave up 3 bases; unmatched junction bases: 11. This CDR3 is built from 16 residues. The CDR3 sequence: CASSAGTGRGDTEAFF. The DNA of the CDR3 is TGTGCCAGCTCCGCCGGGACAGGGAGGGGAGACACTGAAGCTTTCTTT.

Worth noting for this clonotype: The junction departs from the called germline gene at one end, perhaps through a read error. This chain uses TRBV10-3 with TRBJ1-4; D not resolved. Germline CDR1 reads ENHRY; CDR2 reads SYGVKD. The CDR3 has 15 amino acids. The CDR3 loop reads CASSFLHIIVEKLFF. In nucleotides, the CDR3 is TGTGCCAGCAGTTTCCTACACATCATTGTGGAAAAACTGTTTTTT.

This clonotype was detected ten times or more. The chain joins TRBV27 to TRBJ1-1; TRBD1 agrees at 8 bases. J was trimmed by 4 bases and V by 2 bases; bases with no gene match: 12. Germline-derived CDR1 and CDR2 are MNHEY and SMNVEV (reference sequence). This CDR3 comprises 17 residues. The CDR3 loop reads CASSLESGGNGVTEAFF. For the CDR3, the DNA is TGTGCCAGCAGTTTAGAGTCAGGGGGCAACGGTGTCACTGAAGCTTTCTTT.

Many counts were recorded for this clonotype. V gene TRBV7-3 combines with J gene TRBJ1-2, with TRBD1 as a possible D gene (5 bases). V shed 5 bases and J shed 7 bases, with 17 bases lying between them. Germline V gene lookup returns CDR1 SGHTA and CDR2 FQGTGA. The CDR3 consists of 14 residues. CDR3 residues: CASSTGTQRGGYTF. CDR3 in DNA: TGTGCCAGCAGCACCGGGACCCAAAGAGGTGGCTACACCTTC.

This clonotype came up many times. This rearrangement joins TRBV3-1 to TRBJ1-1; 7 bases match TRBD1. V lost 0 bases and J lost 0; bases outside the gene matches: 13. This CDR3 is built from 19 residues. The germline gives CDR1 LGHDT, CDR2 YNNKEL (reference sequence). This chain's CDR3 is CASSQDLWGQTNLNTEAFF. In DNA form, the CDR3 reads TGTGCCAGCAGCCAAGATCTTTGGGGACAGACTAATTTGAACACTGAAGCTTTCTTT.

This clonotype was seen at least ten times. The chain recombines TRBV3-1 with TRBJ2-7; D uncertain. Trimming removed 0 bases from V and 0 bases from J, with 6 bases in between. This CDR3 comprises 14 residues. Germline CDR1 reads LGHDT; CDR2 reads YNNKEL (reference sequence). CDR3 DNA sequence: TGTGCCAGCAGCCAAGAGGACGACTCCTACGAGCAGTACTTC. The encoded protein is CASSQEDDSYEQYF.

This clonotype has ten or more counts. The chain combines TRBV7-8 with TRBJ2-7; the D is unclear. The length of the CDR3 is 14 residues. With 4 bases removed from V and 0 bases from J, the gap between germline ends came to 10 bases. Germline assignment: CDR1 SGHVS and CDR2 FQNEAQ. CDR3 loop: CASSSPPGSYEQYF. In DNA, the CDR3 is TGTGCCAGCAGCTCCCCGCCAGGCTCCTACGAGCAGTACTTC.

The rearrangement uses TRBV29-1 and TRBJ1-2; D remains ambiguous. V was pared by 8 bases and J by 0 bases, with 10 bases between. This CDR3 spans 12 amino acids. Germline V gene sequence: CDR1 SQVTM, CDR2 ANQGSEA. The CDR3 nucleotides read TGCAGCTCGTTGCCAGCTAACTATGGCTACACCTTC. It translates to CSSLPANYGYTF.

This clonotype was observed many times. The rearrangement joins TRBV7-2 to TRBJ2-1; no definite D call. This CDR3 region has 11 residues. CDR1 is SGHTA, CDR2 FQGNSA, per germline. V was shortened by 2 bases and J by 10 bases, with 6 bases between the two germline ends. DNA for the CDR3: TGTGCCAGCAGCTTACGCTGGGAGCAGTTCTTC. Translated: CASSLRWEQFF. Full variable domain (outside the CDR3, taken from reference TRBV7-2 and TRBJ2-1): GAGVSQSPSNKVTEKGKDVELRCDPISGHTALYWYRQSLGQGLEFLIYFQGNSAPDKSGLPSDRFSAERTGGSVSTLTIQRTQQEDSAVYLCASSLRWEQFFGPGTRLTVL.

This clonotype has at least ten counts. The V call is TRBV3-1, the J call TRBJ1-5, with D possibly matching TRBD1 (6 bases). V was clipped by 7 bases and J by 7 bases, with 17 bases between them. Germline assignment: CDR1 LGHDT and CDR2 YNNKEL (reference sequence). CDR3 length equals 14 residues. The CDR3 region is CASKGAGEGQPQHF. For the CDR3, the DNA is TGTGCCAGCAAAGGAGCAGGGGAGGGGCAGCCCCAGCATTTT.

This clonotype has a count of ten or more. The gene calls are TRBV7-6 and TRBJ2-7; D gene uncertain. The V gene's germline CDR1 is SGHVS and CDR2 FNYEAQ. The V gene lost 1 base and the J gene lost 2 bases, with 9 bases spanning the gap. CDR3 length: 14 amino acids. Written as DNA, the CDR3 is TGTGCCAGCAGCTTAGTAGACGGGCCCTACGAGCAGTACTTC. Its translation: CASSLVDGPYEQYF.

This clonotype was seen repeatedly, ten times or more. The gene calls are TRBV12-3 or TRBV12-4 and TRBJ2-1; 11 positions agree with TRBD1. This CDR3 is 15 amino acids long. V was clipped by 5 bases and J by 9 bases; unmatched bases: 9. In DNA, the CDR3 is TGTGCCAGCAGTAGAGGACAGGGGGCGTTTAGTGAGCAGTTCTTC. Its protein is CASSRGQGAFSEQFF.

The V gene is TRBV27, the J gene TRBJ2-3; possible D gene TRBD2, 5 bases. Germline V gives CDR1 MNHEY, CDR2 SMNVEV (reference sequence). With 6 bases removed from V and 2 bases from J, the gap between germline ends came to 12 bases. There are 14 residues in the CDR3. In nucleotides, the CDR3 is TGTGCCAGCAGCCGTGTACGGGACACAGATACGCAGTATTTT. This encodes CASSRVRDTDTQYF.

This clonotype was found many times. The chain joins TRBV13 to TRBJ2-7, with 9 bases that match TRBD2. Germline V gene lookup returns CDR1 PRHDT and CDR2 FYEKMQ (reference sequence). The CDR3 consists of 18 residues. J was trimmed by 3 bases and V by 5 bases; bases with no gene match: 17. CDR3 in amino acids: CASSASLLAGIPFYEQYF. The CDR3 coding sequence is TGTGCCAGCAGCGCCTCCCTCCTAGCGGGGATCCCCTTCTACGAGCAGTACTTC.

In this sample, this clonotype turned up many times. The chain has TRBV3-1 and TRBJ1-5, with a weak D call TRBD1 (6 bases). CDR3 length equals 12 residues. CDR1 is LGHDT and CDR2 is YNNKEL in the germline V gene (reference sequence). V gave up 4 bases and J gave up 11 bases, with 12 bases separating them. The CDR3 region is CASSRGQGAQHF. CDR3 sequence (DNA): TGTGCCAGCAGCCGGGGACAAGGAGCCCAGCATTTT.

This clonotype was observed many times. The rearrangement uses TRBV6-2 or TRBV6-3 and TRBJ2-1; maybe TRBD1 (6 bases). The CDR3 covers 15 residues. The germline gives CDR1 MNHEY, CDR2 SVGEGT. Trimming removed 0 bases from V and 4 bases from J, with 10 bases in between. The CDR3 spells CASSYSGGWYNEQFF. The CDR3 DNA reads TGTGCCAGCAGTTACTCTGGGGGCTGGTACAATGAGCAGTTCTTC.

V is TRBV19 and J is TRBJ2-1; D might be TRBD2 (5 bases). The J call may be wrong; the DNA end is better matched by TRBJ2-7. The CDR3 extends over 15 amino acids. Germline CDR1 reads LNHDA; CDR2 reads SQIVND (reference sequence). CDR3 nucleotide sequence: TGTGCCAGTAGTAACATTCCTTGGAGGAACAATGAGCAGTACTTC. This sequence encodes CASSNIPWRNNEQYF.

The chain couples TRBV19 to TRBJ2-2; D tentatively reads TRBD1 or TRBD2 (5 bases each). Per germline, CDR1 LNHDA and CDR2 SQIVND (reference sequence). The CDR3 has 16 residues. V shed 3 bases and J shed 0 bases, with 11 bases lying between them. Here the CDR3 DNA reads TGTGCCAGTAGTATGATGGGGGTCGCGAACACCGGGGAGCTGTTTTTT. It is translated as CASSMMGVANTGELFF.

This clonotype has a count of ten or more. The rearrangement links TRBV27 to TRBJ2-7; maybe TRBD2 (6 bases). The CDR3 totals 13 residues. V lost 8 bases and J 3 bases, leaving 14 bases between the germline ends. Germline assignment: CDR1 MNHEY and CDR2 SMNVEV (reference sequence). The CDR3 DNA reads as TGTGCCAGCTGTGACGGGGGTCGCTACGAGCAGTACTTC. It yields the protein CASCDGGRYEQYF.

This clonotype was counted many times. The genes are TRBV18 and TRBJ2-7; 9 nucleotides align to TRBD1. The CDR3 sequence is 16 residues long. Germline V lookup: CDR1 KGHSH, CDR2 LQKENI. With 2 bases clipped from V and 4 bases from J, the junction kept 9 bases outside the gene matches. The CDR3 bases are TGTGCCAGCTCACCAGATTTACGGGACAGGGAATACGAGCAGTACTTC. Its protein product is CASSPDLRDREYEQYF.

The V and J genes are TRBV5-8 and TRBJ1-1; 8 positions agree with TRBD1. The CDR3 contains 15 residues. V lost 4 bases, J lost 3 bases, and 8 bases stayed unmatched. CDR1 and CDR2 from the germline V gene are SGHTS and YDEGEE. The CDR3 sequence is CASSVDRGDHTEAFF. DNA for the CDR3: TGTGCCAGCAGCGTAGACAGGGGCGACCACACTGAAGCTTTCTTT.

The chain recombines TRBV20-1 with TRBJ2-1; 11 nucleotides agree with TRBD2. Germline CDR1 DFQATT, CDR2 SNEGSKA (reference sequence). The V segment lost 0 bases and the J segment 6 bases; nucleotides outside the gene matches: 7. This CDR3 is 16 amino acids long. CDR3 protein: CSARDPLAGGGNEQFF. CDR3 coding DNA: TGCAGTGCTAGAGATCCGCTAGCGGGAGGAGGCAATGAGCAGTTCTTC.

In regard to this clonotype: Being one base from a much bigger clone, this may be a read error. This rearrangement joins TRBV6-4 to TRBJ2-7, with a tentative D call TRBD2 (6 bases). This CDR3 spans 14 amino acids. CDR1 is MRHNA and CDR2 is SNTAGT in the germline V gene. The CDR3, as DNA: TGCGCCAGCAGTGGACTACAGGACGGATACGAGCAGTACTTC. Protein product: CASSGLQDGYEQYF.